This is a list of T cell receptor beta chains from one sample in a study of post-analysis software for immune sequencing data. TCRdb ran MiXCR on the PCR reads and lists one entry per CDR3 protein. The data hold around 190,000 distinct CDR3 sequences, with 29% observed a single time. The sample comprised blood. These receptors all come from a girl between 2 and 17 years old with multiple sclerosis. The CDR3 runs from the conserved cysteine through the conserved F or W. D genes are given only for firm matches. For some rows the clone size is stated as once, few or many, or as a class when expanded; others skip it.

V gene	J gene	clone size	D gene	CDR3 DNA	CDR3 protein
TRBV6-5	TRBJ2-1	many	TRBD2	TGTGCCAGCAGTTGGGGGGGCTCCTACAATGAGCAGTTCTTC	CASSWGGSYNEQFF
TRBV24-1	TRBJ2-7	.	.	TGTGCCACCAGTGACCCTAGGAGCCCCCGGAGGTGCGAGCAGTACTTC	CATSDPRSPRRCEQYF
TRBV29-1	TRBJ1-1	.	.	TGCAGCGTCCAGGGACGAGGAAGCACCACTGAAGCTTTCTTT	CSVQGRGSTTEAFF
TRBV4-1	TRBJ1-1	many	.	TGCGCCAGCAGCCAAGATCCTCAATCCCGAGGGACTGAAGCTTTCTTT	CASSQDPQSRGTEAFF
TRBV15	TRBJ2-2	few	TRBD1	TGTGCCACCAGGGCGGCAGGGGGCTCCGGGGAGCTGTTTTTT	CATRAAGGSGELFF
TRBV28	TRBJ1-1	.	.	TGTGCCAGCAACCTTGTGGTCGGCATTGAAGCTTTCTTT	CASNLVVGIEAFF
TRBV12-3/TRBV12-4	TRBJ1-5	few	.	TGTGCCAGCAGTCGAGACCGCGATCAGCCCCAGCATTTT	CASSRDRDQPQHF
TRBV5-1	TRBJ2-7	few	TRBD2	TGCGCCAGCAGCCCCGGGACAGGGGGAGGGACTAGCGGGACCCATGTTTACGAGCAGTACTTC	CASSPGTGGGTSGTHVYEQYF
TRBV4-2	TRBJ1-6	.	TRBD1	TGTGCCAGCAGCCAAGTATTGGGACAGGGAAATTCACCCCTCCACTTT	CASSQVLGQGNSPLHF
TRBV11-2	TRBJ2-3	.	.	TGTGCCAGCAGCTACTACAGGGATGGCACAGATACGCAGTATTTT	CASSYYRDGTDTQYF
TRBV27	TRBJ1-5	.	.	TGTGCCAGCAGGACCTCGGGGGTCCCCAATCAGCCCCGGCATTTT	CASRTSGVPNQPRHF
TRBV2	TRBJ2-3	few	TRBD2	TGTGCCAGCAAGGAGCGGGGGAGCACAGATACGCAGTATTTT	CASKERGSTDTQYF
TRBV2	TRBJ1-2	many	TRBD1	TGTGCCAGCAATCTTGGGACAGACTATGGCTACACCTTC	CASNLGTDYGYTF
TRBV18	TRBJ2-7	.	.	TGTGCCAGCTCACCACGGGGCCACGAGCAGTACTTC	CASSPRGHEQYF
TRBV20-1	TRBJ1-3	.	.	TGCAGTGCTAACTTAAAGAACACCATATATTTT	CSANLKNTIYF
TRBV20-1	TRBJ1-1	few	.	TGCAGTGCTAGTCGGGGGCCCGGCACTGAAGCTTTCTTT	CSASRGPGTEAFF
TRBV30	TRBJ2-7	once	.	TGTGCCTGGAGTGGATCCGGAAGCTCCTACAATGAGCAGTACTTC	CAWSGSGSSYNEQYF
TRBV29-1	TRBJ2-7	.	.	TGCAGCGTTGAGGAAGGAATCTACGAGCAGTACTTC	CSVEEGIYEQYF
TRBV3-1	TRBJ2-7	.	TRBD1	TGTGCCAGCAGCCAAATGACAGGGAGCGAGCAGTACTTC	CASSQMTGSEQYF
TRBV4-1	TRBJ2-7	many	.	TGCGCCAGCAGCCAAGTCGGTCGTGGCGGCAGGGGAGGCTACGAGCAGTACTTC	CASSQVGRGGRGGYEQYF
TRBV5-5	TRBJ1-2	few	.	TGTGCCAGCAGCTTGGATCAAAACTATGGCTACACCTTC	CASSLDQNYGYTF
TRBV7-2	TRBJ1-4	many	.	TGTGCCAGCAGCGGTCGGGGGGGGCGTTACGAAAAACTGTTTTTT	CASSGRGGRYEKLFF
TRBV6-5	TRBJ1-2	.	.	TGTGCCAGCAGTTACTCCAGTTCTAACTATGGCTACACCTTC	CASSYSSSNYGYTF
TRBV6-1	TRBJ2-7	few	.	TGTGCCAGCAAGACCACCGGGACAACCCTGAGAGCCTACGAGCAGTACTTC	CASKTTGTTLRAYEQYF
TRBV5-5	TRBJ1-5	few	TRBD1	TGTGCCAGCAGCCCAGTGGGGACAGGGGGTCAGCCCCAGCATTTT	CASSPVGTGGQPQHF
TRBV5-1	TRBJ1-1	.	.	TGCGCCAGCAGCTTGTTCAATAAAAACACTGAAGCTTTCTTT	CASSLFNKNTEAFF
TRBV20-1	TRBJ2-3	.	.	TGCAGTGCCCCCGACAGAGTCACAGATACGCAGTATTTT	CSAPDRVTDTQYF
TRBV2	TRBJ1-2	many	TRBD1	TGTGCCAGCAGTGAACACAGGGGACGCACCTTC	CASSEHRGRTF
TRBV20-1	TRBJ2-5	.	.	TGCAGTGCTCCTGGACTTTACCAAGAGACCCAGTACTTC	CSAPGLYQETQYF
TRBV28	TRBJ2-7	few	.	TGTGCCAGCAGTCTCGCGCCCTACGAGCAGTACTTC	CASSLAPYEQYF
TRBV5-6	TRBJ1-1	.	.	TGTGCCAGCAGCTTGGTCGGGGGTCTATCGGCCACTGAAGCTTTCTTT	CASSLVGGLSATEAFF
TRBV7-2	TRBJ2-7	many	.	TGTGCCAGCAGCTTTGGGGGGACAGCCAATGTTCGAGGGTACGAGCAGTACTTC	CASSFGGTANVRGYEQYF
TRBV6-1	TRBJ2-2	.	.	TGTGCCAGCAGACCTAGGGGGGTCACCGGGGAGCTGTTTTTT	CASRPRGVTGELFF
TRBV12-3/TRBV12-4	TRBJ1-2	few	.	TGTGCCAGCGGACAGCTGAACTATGGCTACACCTTC	CASGQLNYGYTF
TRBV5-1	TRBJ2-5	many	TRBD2	TGCGCCAGCAGCTTGGAAGGGACTAGCGGGGGTGAGACCCAGTACTTC	CASSLEGTSGGETQYF
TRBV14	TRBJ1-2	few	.	TGTGCCAGCAGCCCCGGGCGCCATGGCTACACCTTC	CASSPGRHGYTF
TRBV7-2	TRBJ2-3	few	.	TGTGCCAGCAGCTTGGGAACGGAAAAACTGTATTTT	CASSLGTEKLYF
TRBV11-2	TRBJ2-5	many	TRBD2	TGTGCCAGCAGCCCTAGGACTAGCGGGGGGAAAGAGACCCAGTACTTC	CASSPRTSGGKETQYF